The next 11 T cell receptor beta chains were all read from a single sample in a study of blood T cell repertoires in COVID-19. Sequencing was performed with immunoSEQ multiplex PCR; in TCRdb, only in-frame clones are kept and a portion is missing. The sample holds approximately 88,000 clones, under 80% seen once. The sample consisted of peripheral blood. These receptors came from an elderly woman with active or convalescent COVID-19.

This chain connects TRBV5-1 to TRBJ1-1; D is uncertain. Germline loops: CDR1 SGHRS, CDR2 YFSETQ. The CDR3 covers 13 residues. V shed 0 bases and J shed 5 bases, with 8 bases lying between them. DNA for the CDR3: TGCGCCAGCAGCTTGGGGTACGGGACTGAAGCTTTCTTT. Its translation is CASSLGYGTEAFF.

The gene calls are TRBV11-2 and TRBJ1-5, with D perhaps TRBD1 (5 bases). CDR1 and CDR2 (germline): SGHAT, FQNNGV. This CDR3 contains 14 residues. Trimming stripped 1 base from V and 6 bases from J, with 10 bases between. The CDR3 loop is CASSLGGGGQPQHF. The CDR3 DNA follows: TGTGCCAGCAGCTTAGGAGGCGGGGGTCAGCCCCAGCATTTT.

The chain uses TRBV7-2 and TRBJ2-7; 8 bases align to TRBD1. The CDR3 is 16 amino acids. Germline CDR1 SGHTA, CDR2 FQGNSA. J gave up 0 bases and V 5 bases, and 9 bases lay outside the gene matches. The DNA for the CDR3 is TGTGCCAGCAGCCCCATGACAGGGGCTCACTCCTACGAGCAGTACTTC. Protein: CASSPMTGAHSYEQYF.

This sequence joins TRBV12-3 or TRBV12-4 and TRBJ2-7; D is possibly TRBD1 (5 bases). This CDR3 region has 13 residues. The V end lost 0 bases, the J end lost 6 bases, and 9 bases lay between the germline ends. The CDR3 protein is CASSLARQLEQYF. Written as DNA, the CDR3 is TGTGCCAGCAGTTTAGCGAGACAGCTCGAGCAGTACTTC.

This chain links TRBV3-1 (or the pseudogene TRBV3-2) with TRBJ2-3, with 9 positions matching TRBD2. The junction had 12 bases not matched to a gene; V was cut back by 7 bases and J by 7 bases. Germline CDR1 LGHDT, CDR2 YNNKEL (reference sequence). The CDR3 runs to 15 residues. The DNA of the CDR3 is TGTGCCAGCACTCACCGGGGTAGCGGGGGAAATACGCAGTATTTT. This encodes CASTHRGSGGNTQYF.

The rearrangement uses TRBV18 and TRBJ2-2, with TRBD1 matching over 7 bases. The CDR3 runs 17 residues. After removal of 2 bases from V and 3 bases from J, the junction contained 9 bases not matched to a gene. Per germline, CDR1 KGHSH and CDR2 LQKENI. CDR3 residues: CASSPVRGQRDTGELFF. DNA for the CDR3: TGTGCCAGCTCACCAGTTCGGGGACAGCGAGACACCGGGGAGCTGTTTTTT.

This chain joins TRBV3-1 (or the pseudogene TRBV3-2) and TRBJ2-5; 8 positions match TRBD2. The CDR3 consists of 16 residues. The germline V gene encodes CDR1 LGHDT and CDR2 YNNKEL (reference sequence). Trimming at V came to 1 base and at J to 4 bases, leaving 8 bases not matched to a gene. As DNA, the CDR3 is TGTGCCAGCAGCCAAGGGATCGGCGGGGGGTTAGAGACCCAGTACTTC. This codes for CASSQGIGGGLETQYF.

Remarks on this clone: Its ends do not fully match the called genes, so a read error is possible. The chain joins TRBV7-7 to TRBJ1-1, with TRBD1 as a possible D gene (5 bases). The CDR3 runs to 16 residues. The germline CDR1 and CDR2 sequences are SSHAT and FNYEAQ (reference sequence). The CDR3: CASSPRFDSLNTEAFF. The CDR3 nucleotides read TGTGCTAGCAGCCCCCGATTTGACAGCCTGAACACTGAAGCTTTCTTT.

The rearrangement uses TRBV6-5 and TRBJ2-2; 8 bases agree with TRBD2. Germline values: CDR1 MNHEY, CDR2 SVGAGI. This CDR3 is built from 15 residues. V lost 3 bases to trimming and J lost 6 bases; unmatched junction nucleotides: 6. The CDR3 loop reads CASSYRRGVPGELFF. The DNA of the CDR3 is TGTGCCAGCAGTTATCGGCGGGGGGTGCCCGGGGAGCTGTTTTTT.

The chain recombines TRBV7-2 with TRBJ1-2; no reliable D call. The CDR3 is 14 amino acids. V was pared by 5 bases and J by 2 bases, with 12 bases between. The germline V gene encodes CDR1 SGHTA and CDR2 FQGNSA. The CDR3 sequence: CASSLDGMNYGYTF. The CDR3 DNA reads as TGTGCCAGCAGCCTCGACGGGATGAACTATGGCTACACCTTC.

The rearrangement joins TRBV4-3 to TRBJ2-7, with D unclear. Germline V gene sequence: CDR1 LGHNA, CDR2 YSLEER. V lost 0 bases and J 2 bases, leaving 11 bases between the germline ends. This CDR3 region has 15 residues. The CDR3 nucleotides are TGCGCCAGCAGCCAAGAAGCCCAGGCGCCCTACGAGCAGTACTTC. This codes for CASSQEAQAPYEQYF.